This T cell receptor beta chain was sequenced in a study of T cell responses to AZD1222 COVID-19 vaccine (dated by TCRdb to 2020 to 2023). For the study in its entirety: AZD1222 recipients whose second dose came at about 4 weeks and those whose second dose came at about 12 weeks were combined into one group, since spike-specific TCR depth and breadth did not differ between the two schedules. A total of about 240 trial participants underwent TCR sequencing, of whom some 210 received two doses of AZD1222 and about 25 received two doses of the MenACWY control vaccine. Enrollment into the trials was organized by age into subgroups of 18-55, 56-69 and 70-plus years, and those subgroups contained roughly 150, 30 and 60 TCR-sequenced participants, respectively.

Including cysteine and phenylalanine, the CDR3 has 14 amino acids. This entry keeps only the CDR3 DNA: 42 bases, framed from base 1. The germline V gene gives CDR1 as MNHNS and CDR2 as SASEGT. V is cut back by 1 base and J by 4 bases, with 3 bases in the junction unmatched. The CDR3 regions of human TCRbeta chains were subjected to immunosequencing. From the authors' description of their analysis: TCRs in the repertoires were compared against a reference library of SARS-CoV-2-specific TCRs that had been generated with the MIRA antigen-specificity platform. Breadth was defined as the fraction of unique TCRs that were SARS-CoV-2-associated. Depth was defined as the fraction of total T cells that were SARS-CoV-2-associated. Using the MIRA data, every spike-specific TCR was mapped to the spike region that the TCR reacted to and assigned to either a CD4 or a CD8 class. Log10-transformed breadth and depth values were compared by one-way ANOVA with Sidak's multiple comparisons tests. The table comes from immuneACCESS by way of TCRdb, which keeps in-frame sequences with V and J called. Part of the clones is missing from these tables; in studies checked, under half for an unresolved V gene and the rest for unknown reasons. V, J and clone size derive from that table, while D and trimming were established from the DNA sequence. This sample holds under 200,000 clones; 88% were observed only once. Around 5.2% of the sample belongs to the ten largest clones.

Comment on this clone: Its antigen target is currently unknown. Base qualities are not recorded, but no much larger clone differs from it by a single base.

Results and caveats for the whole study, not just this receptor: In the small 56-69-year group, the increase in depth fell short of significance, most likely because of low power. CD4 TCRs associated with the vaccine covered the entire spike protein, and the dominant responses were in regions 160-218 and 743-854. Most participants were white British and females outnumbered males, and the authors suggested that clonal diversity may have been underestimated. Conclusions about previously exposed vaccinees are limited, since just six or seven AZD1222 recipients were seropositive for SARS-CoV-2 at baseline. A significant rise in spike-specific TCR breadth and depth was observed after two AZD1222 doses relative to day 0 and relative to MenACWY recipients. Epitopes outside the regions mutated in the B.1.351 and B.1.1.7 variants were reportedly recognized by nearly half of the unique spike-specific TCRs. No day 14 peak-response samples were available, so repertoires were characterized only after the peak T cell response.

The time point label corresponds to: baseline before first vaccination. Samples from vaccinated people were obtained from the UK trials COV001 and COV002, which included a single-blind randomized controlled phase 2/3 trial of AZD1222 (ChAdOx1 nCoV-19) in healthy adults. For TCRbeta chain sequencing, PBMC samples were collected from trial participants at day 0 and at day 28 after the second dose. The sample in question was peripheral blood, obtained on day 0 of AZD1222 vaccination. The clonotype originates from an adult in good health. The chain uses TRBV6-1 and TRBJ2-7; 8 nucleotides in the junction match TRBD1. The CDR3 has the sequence CASSEDDRGYEQYF. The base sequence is TGTGCCAGCAGTGAAGATGACAGGGGTTACGAGCAGTACTTC.